This T cell receptor beta chain was retrieved from a study of long-term antiretroviral therapy in people with HIV. Comments on this clone: No antigen is known for it.

Investigators performed immunoSEQ version v3.0 at survey level. TCRdb's table, derived via immunoSEQ multiplex PCR, lists solely in-frame clones and lacks some. The sample yields tens of thousands of clones, approximately 80% seen once. Trimming cost V 7 bases and J 4 bases, with 16 bases left between them. This CDR3 contains 14 residues. From germline, CDR1 is SNHLY and CDR2 FYNNEI. Whole-study results and caveats: Unavailable data included ART adherence, viral resistance and therapy changes (switches in treatment).

J is TRBJ2-5 and V is TRBV2; no firm D call. This sequence originates from a woman between 35 and 50 years old with HIV. Sequencing used unsorted PBMCs, obtained 1.2 years after starting antiretroviral therapy. The CDR3 sequence: CASKELIGPETQYF. As DNA, the CDR3 is TGTGCCAGCAAGGAGTTAATCGGCCCAGAGACCCAGTACTTC.